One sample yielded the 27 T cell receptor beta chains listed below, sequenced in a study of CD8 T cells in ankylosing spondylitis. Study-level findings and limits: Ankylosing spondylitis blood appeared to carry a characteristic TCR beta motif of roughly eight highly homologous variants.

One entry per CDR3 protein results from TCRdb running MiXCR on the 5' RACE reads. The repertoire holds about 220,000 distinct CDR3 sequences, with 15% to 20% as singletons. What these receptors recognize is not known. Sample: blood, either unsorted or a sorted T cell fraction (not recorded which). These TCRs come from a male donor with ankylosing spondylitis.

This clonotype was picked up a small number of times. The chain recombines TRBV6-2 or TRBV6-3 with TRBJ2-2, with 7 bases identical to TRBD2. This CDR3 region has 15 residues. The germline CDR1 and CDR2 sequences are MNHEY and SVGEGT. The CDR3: CASLADVANTGELFF. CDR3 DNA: TGTGCGAGCCTAGCGGACGTCGCGAACACCGGGGAGCTGTTTTTT.

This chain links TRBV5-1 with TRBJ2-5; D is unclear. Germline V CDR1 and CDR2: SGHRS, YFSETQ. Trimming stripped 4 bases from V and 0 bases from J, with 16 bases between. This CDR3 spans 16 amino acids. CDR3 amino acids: CASSPSGPPYQETQYF. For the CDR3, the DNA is TGCGCCAGCAGCCCATCAGGCCCCCCGTACCAAGAGACCCAGTACTTC.

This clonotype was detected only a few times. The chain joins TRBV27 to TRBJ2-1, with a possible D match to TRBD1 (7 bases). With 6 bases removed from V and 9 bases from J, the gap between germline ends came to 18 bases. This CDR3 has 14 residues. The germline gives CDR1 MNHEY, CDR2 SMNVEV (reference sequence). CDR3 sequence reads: CASSFGQEGFEQFF. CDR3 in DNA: TGTGCCAGCAGCTTCGGACAGGAGGGGTTTGAGCAGTTCTTC.

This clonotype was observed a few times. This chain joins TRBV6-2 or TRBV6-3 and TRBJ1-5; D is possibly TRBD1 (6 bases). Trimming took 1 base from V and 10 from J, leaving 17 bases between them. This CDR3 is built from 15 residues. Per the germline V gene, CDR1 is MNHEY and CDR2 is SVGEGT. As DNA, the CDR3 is TGTGCCAGCAGTTACTATTCCAGGTCCGGGGGCCCCCAGCATTTT. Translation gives CASSYYSRSGGPQHF.

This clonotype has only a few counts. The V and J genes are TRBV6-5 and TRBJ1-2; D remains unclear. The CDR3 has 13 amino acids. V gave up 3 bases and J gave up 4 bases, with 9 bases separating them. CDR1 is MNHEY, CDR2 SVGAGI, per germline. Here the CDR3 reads CASSYVVGYGYTF. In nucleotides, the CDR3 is TGTGCCAGCAGTTATGTGGTTGGCTATGGCTACACCTTC.

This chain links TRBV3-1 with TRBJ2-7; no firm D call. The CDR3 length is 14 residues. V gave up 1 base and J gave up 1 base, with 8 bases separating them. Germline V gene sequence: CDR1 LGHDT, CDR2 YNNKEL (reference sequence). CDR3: CASSQVDLSYEQYF. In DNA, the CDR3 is TGTGCCAGCAGCCAAGTTGACCTTTCCTACGAGCAGTACTTC.

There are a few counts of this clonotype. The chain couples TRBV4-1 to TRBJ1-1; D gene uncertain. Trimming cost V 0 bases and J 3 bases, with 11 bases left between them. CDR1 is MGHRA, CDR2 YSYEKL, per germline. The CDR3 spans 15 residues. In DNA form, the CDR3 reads TGCGCCAGCAGCCAAGATACGGGATCGGACACTGAAGCTTTCTTT. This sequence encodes CASSQDTGSDTEAFF.

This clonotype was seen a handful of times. This CDR3 reads CASNKVTNRVPTDTQYF. The CDR3 bases are TGTGCCAGCAATAAAGTTACGAACAGGGTACCGACAGATACGCAGTATTTT. The chain uses TRBV27 and TRBJ2-3; possible D gene TRBD1, 6 bases. This CDR3 contains 17 residues. Germline CDR1 reads MNHEY; CDR2 reads SMNVEV (reference sequence). The germline V and J ends were trimmed by 7 bases and 3 bases, with 23 bases remaining between them.

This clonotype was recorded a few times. As DNA, the CDR3 is TGTGCCAGCAGTCAGGACAGAATGTCCTACGAGCAGTACTTC. Amino acids: CASSQDRMSYEQYF. The V call is TRBV6-1, the J call TRBJ2-7, with TRBD1 as a possible D gene (6 bases). The CDR3 consists of 14 residues. The germline CDR1 and CDR2 sequences are MNHNS and SASEGT. Trimming took 5 bases from V and 1 from J, leaving 12 bases between them.

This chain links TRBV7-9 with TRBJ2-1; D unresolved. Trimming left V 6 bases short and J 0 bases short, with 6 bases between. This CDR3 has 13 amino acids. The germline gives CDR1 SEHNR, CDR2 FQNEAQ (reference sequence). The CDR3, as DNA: TGTGCCAGCAGTCCTCCCTCCTACAATGAGCAGTTCTTC. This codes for CASSPPSYNEQFF.

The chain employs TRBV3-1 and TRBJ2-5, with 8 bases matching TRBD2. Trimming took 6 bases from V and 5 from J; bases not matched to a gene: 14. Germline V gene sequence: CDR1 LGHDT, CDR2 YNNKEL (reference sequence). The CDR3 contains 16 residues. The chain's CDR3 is CASRLRSGVAGETQYF. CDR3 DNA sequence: TGTGCCAGCAGGCTTCGTAGCGGGGTGGCTGGGGAGACCCAGTACTTC.

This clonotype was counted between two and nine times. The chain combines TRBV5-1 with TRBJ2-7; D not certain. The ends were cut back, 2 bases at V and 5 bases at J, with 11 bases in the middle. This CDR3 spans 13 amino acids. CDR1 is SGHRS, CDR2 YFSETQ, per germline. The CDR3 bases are TGCGCCAGCAGCTTATACGGGTCCCACGAGCAGTACTTC. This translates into CASSLYGSHEQYF.

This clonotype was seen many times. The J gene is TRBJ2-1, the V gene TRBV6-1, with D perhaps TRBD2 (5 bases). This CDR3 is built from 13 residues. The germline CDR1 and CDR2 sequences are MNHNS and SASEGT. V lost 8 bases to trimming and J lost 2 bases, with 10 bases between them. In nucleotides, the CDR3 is TGTGCCAGCTCCGGCGGGCCCTACAATGAGCAGTTCTTC. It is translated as CASSGGPYNEQFF.

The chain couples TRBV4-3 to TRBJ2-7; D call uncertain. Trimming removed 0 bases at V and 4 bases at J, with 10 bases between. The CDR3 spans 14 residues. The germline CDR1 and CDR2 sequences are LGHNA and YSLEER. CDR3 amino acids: CASSQDYYAYEQYF. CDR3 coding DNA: TGCGCCAGCAGCCAAGACTACTACGCATACGAGCAGTACTTC.

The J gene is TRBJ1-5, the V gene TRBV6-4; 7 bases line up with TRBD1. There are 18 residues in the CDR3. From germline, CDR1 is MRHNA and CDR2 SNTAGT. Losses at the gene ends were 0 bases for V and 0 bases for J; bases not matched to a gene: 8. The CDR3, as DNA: TGTGCCAGCAGTGACTCTAGCACAGGGGCAGATAGCAATCAGCCCCAGCATTTT. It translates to CASSDSSTGADSNQPQHF.

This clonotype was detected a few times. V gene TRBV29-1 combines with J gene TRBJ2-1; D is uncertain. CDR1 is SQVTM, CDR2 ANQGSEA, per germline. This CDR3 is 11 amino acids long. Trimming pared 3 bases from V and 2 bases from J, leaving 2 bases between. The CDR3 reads CSVDTYNEQFF. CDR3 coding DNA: TGCAGCGTTGATACCTACAATGAGCAGTTCTTC.

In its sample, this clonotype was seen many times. In DNA form, the CDR3 reads TGTGCCTGGAATACCGGGACAGGGGTGGAAAAACTGTTTTTT. Its protein is CAWNTGTGVEKLFF. J is TRBJ1-4 and V is TRBV30; 10 bases agree with TRBD1. Germline V gene sequence: CDR1 GTSNPN, CDR2 SVGIG (reference sequence). Trimming cost V 4 bases and J 8 bases; bases outside gene matches: 7. This CDR3 has 14 amino acids.

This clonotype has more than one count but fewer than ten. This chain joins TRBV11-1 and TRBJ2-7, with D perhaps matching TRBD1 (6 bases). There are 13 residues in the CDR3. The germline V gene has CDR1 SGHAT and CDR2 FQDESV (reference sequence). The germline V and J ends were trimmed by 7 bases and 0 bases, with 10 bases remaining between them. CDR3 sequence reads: CASTGQNSYEQYF. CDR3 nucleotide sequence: TGTGCCAGCACGGGACAAAACTCCTACGAGCAGTACTTC.

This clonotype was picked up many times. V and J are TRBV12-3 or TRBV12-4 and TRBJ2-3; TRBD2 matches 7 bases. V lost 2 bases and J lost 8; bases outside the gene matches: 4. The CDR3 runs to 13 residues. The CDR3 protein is CASSLRPGGTQYF. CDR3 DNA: TGTGCCAGCAGTTTACGACCGGGGGGTACGCAGTATTTT.

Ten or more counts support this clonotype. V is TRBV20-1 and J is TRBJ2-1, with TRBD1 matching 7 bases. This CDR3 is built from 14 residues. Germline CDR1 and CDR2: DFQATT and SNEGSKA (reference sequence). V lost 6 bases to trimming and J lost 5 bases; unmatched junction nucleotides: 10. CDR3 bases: TGCAGTGCGCAACAGGGGACCATAGACAATGAGCAGTTCTTC. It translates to CSAQQGTIDNEQFF.

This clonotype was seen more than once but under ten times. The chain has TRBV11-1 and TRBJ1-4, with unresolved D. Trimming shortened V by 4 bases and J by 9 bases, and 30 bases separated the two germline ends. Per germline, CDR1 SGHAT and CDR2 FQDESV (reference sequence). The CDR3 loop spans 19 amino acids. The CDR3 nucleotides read TGTGCCAGCAGCTCTCCCGGACCTGCCCCGTCTGCGAACGAAAAAAAACTGTTTTTT. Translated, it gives CASSSPGPAPSANEKKLFF.

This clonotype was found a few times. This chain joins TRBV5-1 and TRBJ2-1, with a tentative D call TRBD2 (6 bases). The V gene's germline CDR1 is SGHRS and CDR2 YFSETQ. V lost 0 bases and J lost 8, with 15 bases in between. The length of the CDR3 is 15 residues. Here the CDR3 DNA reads TGCGCCAGCAGCTTGGAGGGGCGAGCGGGCGATGAGCAGTTCTTC. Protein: CASSLEGRAGDEQFF.

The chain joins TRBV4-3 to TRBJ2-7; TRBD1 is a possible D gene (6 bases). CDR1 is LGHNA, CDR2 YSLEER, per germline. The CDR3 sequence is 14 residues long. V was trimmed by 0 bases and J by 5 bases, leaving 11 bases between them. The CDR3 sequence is CASSQDRGRDEQYF. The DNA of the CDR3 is TGCGCCAGCAGCCAAGACAGGGGTAGGGACGAGCAGTACTTC.

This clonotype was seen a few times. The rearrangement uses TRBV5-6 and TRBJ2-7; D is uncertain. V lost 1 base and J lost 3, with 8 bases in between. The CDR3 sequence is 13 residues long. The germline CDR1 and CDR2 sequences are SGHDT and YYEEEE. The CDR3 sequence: CASSLFNGYEQYF. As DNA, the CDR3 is TGTGCCAGCAGCTTGTTTAACGGCTACGAGCAGTACTTC.

CDR3 DNA: TGTGCCACCAGCTCTGCGGGAGGGAGCTCCTACGAGCAGTACTTC. Translated, it gives CATSSAGGSSYEQYF. The chain couples TRBV15 to TRBJ2-7; the match to TRBD2 covers 9 bases. Per germline, CDR1 LNHNV and CDR2 YYDKDF (reference sequence). Unmatched junction bases numbered 5, after V lost 5 bases and J lost 0 bases. The CDR3 contains 15 residues. The whole variable domain, remainder taken from reference TRBV15 and TRBJ2-7, is DAMVIQNPRYQVTQFGKPVTLSCSQTLNHNVMYWYQQKSSQAPKLLFHYYDKDFNNEADTPDNFQSRRPNTSFCFLDIRSPGLGDTAMYLCATSSAGGSSYEQYFGPGTRLTVT.

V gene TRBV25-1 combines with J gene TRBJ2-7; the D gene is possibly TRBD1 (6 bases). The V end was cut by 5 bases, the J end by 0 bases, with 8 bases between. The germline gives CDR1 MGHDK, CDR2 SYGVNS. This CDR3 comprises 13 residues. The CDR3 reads CASSTDSSYEQYF. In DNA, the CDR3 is TGTGCCAGCAGTACGGACAGCTCCTACGAGCAGTACTTC.

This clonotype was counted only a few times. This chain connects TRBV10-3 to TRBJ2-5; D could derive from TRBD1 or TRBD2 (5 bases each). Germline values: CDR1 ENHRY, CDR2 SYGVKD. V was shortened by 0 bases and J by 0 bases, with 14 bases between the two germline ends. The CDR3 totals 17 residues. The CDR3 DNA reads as TGTGCCATCAGTGAGTCTGATGAGGGGAGAAACCAAGAGACCCAGTACTTC. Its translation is CAISESDEGRNQETQYF.